The TCR beta chain under discussion was sequenced for a study of T-cell memory formation after mild COVID-19. This clonotype was recorded a few times. After 5'RACE with constant-segment primers, TCR alpha and TCR beta cDNA libraries carrying sample barcodes and UMIs were obtained. TCRdb reanalysed the 5' RACE reads using MiXCR and keeps one entry per CDR3 protein. The sample yields roughly 580,000 distinct CDR3 sequences, under 20% seen once. The sequence came from an adult woman who had mild COVID-19 (a few samples of this study predate the infection). Cell type and time point are not known. Sequenced material: PBMCs or a T cell subset sorted from them (not recorded which).

The CDR3 loop is CSAKTGFDNQPQHF. The CDR3 coding sequence is TGCAGTGCTAAGACAGGGTTTGACAATCAGCCCCAGCATTTT. This rearrangement joins TRBV20-1 to TRBJ1-5; 7 nucleotides match TRBD1. Germline CDR1 is DFQATT and CDR2 is SNEGSKA (reference sequence). The CDR3 contains 14 residues. The trim removed 4 bases at V and 3 bases at J, leaving 6 bases unmatched.